The 12 T cell receptor beta chains reported below all come from one sample, sequenced in a study of cytomegalovirus exposure and HLA in healthy donors. A multiplex PCR was run with 60 Vbeta primers and 13 Jbeta primers. Data came from immunoSEQ multiplex PCR; TCRdb stores just in-frame clones and leaves some out. The sample gives some 100,000 clones, 75% of which show up once; about 4.3% is in the top ten. The material sequenced was PBMCs. These receptors were collected from a woman younger than 30 in good health and CMV-seropositive.

The CDR3 nucleotides read TGTGCCAGCTTCCGGGAGTCTTGGGACAGCGCTAACTATGGCTACACCTTC. It yields the protein CASFRESWDSANYGYTF. V and J are TRBV2 and TRBJ1-2; 7 nucleotides align to TRBD1. The germline gives CDR1 SNHLY, CDR2 FYNNEI. Trimming took 8 bases from V and 0 from J; bases not matched to a gene: 15. The CDR3 covers 17 residues.

The rearrangement links TRBV18 to TRBJ1-1; unclear D gene. The V gene's germline CDR1 is KGHSH and CDR2 LQKENI. Trimming took 3 bases from V and 1 from J, leaving 6 bases between them. The CDR3 consists of 13 residues. The CDR3 loop is CASSPTENTEAFF. DNA of the CDR3: TGTGCCAGCTCACCCACAGAGAACACTGAAGCTTTCTTT.

J is TRBJ2-3 and V is TRBV28, with TRBD1 as a possible D gene (6 bases). The CDR3 runs to 15 residues. V was pared by 6 bases and J by 6 bases, with 19 bases between. Germline CDR1 reads MDHEN; CDR2 reads SYDVKM. CDR3 DNA sequence: TGTGCCAGCAGGACCGGACAGCGCGAGACGGATACGCAGTATTTT. This gives the protein CASRTGQRETDTQYF.

V and J are TRBV9 and TRBJ2-5; D unclear. The CDR3 extends over 13 amino acids. The ends were cut back, 3 bases at V and 5 bases at J, with 11 bases in the middle. Germline CDR1 and CDR2: SGDLS and YYNGEE. The CDR3 spells CASSEAWAETQYF. CDR3 DNA sequence: TGTGCCAGCAGCGAGGCCTGGGCTGAGACCCAGTACTTC. Based on the CDR3 plus reference TRBV9 and TRBJ2-5, the full variable domain is DSGVTQTPKHLITATGQRVTLRCSPRSGDLSVYWYQQSLDQGLQFLIQYYNGEERAKGNILERFSAQQFPDLHSELNLSSLELGDSALYFCASSEAWAETQYFGPGTRLLVL.

The rearrangement links TRBV10-3 to TRBJ1-2, with 8 bases aligning to TRBD1. Trimming at V came to 3 bases and at J to 7 bases, leaving 13 bases not matched to a gene. CDR3 size: 16 residues. Germline V gives CDR1 ENHRY, CDR2 SYGVKD. The CDR3 coding sequence is TGTGCCATCAGTGACCCTACCCGACAGGGGAACGGTGGCTACACCTTC. Translating it yields CAISDPTRQGNGGYTF.

The chain joins TRBV5-1 to TRBJ2-1; 14 nucleotides align to TRBD2. V lost 3 bases to trimming and J lost 7 bases; unmatched junction nucleotides: 6. Per the germline V gene, CDR1 is SGHRS and CDR2 is YFSETQ. The CDR3 has 16 residues. The CDR3 sequence: CASSWGTSGSPNEQFF. For the CDR3, the DNA is TGCGCCAGCAGCTGGGGGACTAGCGGGAGTCCGAATGAGCAGTTCTTC. The whole variable domain, filled in from reference TRBV5-1 and TRBJ2-1, reads KAGVTQTPRYLIKTRGQQVTLSCSPISGHRSVSWYQQTPGQGLQFLFEYFSETQRNKGNFPGRFSGRQFSNSRSEMNVSTLELGDSALYLCASSWGTSGSPNEQFFGPGTRLTVL.

This clone was recorded a few times. The J gene is TRBJ1-3, the V gene TRBV27; 7 positions match TRBD1. CDR1 MNHEY and CDR2 SMNVEV come from the germline V gene (reference sequence). This CDR3 is built from 14 residues. V was pared by 5 bases and J by 7 bases, with 8 bases of the junction left unmatched. The CDR3 coding sequence is TGTGCCAGCAGTCCCACAGCAGGGGGGAACACCATATATTTT. Residues: CASSPTAGGNTIYF.

This chain links TRBV28 with TRBJ2-7, with TRBD2 matching 7 bases. CDR1 is MDHEN, CDR2 SYDVKM, per germline. The CDR3 loop spans 13 amino acids. With V trimmed by 2 bases and J by 3 bases, 1 base remained unmatched. Here the CDR3 reads CASSLAGVYEQYF. In DNA form, the CDR3 reads TGTGCCAGCAGTTTAGCGGGAGTCTACGAGCAGTACTTC.

The chain uses TRBV28 and TRBJ2-1; possibly TRBD1 for D (5 bases). V lost 2 bases and J lost 0, with 11 bases in between. CDR3 length equals 16 residues. Germline V gene sequence: CDR1 MDHEN, CDR2 SYDVKM. The CDR3 sequence: CASSLLGASSYNEQFF. CDR3 in DNA: TGTGCCAGCAGTTTACTAGGGGCGAGCTCCTACAATGAGCAGTTCTTC. The whole variable domain, filled in from reference TRBV28 and TRBJ2-1, reads DVKVTQSSRYLVKRTGEKVFLECVQDMDHENMFWYRQDPGLGLRLIYFSYDVKMKEKGDIPEGYSVSREKKERFSLILESASTNQTSMYLCASSLLGASSYNEQFFGPGTRLTVL.

The chain combines TRBV7-9 with TRBJ2-7, with a possible D match to TRBD2 (5 bases). V lost 5 bases and J 6 bases, leaving 20 bases between the germline ends. The germline V gene has CDR1 SEHNR and CDR2 FQNEAQ (reference sequence). The CDR3 sequence is 15 residues long. In DNA, the CDR3 is TGTGCCAGCAGCCCGCGCGGGCAGGAGGTCTTCGAGCAGTACTTC. This sequence encodes CASSPRGQEVFEQYF.

This clone was picked up a small number of times. This rearrangement joins TRBV30 to TRBJ2-3, with D possibly being TRBD1 (6 bases). V was shortened by 1 base and J by 3 bases, with 20 bases between the two germline ends. This CDR3 comprises 17 residues. Germline V lookup: CDR1 GTSNPN, CDR2 SVGIG (reference sequence). The CDR3 region has the DNA TGTGCCTGGAGTGGAATACACAGGGCGGAGGATACAGATACGCAGTATTTT. This translates into CAWSGIHRAEDTDTQYF.

This chain connects TRBV30 to TRBJ2-7; the D gene is possibly TRBD2 (5 bases). CDR1 is GTSNPN, CDR2 SVGIG, per germline (reference sequence). V was trimmed by 0 bases and J by 9 bases, leaving 15 bases between them. This CDR3 has 13 amino acids. The CDR3 nucleotides read TGTGCCTGGAGTGTTGAGGGCAAAAGGAGGCAGTACTTC. This codes for CAWSVEGKRRQYF.